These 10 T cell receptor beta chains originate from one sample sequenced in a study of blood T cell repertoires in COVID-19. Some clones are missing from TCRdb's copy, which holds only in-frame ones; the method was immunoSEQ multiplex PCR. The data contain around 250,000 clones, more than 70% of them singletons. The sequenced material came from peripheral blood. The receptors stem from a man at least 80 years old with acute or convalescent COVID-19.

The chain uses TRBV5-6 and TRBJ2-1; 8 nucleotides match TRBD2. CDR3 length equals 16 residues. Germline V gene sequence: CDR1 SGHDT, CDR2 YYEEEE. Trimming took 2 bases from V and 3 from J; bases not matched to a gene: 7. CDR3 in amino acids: CASSLLTSGNYNEQFF. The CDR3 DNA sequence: TGTGCCAGCAGCTTACTTACTAGCGGCAACTACAATGAGCAGTTCTTC.

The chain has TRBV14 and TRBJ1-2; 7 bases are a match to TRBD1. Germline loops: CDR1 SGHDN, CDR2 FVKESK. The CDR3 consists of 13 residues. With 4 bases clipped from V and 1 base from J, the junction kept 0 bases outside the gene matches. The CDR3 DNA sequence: TGTGCCAGCAGCCGGGACAGTAACTATGGCTACACCTTC. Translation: CASSRDSNYGYTF.

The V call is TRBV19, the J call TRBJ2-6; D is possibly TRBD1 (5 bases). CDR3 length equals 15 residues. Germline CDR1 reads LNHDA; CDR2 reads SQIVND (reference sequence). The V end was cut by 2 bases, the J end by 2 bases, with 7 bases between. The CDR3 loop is CASSIQGTGANVLTF. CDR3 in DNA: TGTGCCAGTAGTATACAGGGTACTGGGGCCAACGTCCTGACTTTC.

DNA of the CDR3: TGTGCCAGCAGCTCGGGAGGTCTGAATCAGCCCCAGCATTTT. It translates to CASSSGGLNQPQHF. The rearrangement uses TRBV28 and TRBJ1-5; D is unclear. Trimming took 6 bases from V and 4 from J, leaving 13 bases between them. The germline V gene encodes CDR1 MDHEN and CDR2 SYDVKM. The CDR3 extends over 14 amino acids.

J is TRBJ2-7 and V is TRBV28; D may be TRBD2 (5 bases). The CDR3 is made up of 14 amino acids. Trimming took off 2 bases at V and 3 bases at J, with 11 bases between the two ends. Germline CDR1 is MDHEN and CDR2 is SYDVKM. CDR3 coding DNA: TGTGCCAGCAGTTTAGGCGGACTGATCTACGAGCAGTACTTC. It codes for CASSLGGLIYEQYF.

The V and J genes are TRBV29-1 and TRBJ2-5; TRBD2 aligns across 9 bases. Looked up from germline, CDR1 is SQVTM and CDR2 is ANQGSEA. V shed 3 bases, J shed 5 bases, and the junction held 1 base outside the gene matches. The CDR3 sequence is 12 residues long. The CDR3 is CSVEAGGETQYF. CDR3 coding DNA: TGCAGCGTTGAGGCGGGAGGGGAGACCCAGTACTTC.

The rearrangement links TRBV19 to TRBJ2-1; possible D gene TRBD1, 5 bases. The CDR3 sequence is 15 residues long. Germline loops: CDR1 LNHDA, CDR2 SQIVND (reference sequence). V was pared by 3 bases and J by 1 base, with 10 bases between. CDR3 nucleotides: TGTGCCAGTAGTATTCAGGGATGGTCCTACAATGAGCAGTTCTTC. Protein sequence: CASSIQGWSYNEQFF.

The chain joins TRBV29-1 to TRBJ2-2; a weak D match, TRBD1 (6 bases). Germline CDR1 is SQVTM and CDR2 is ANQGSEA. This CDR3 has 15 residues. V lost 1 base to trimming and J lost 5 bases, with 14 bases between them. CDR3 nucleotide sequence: TGCAGCGTTGAAGGGGGGCAGGGGTTGACCGGGGAGCTGTTTTTT. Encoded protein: CSVEGGQGLTGELFF.

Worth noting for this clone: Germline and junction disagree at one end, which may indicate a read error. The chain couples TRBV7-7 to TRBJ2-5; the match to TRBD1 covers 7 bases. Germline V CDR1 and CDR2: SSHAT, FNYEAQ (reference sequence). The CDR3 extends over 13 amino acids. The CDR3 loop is CASSADRAETQYF. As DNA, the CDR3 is TGTGCTAGCAGCGCCGACAGGGCAGAGACCCAGTACTTC. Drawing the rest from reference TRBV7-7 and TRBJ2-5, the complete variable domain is GAGVSQSPRYKVTKRGQDVTLRCDPISSHATLYWYQQALGQGPEFLTYFNYEAQPDKSGLPSDRFSAERPEGSISTLTIQRTEQRDSAMYRCASSADRAETQYFGPGTRLLVL.

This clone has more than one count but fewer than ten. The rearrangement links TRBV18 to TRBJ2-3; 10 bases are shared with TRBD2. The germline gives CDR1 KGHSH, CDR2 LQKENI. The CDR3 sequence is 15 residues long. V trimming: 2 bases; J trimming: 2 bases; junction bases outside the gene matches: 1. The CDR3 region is CASSPGLAATDTQYF. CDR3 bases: TGTGCCAGCTCACCAGGACTAGCGGCCACAGATACGCAGTATTTT.